This T cell receptor (beta chain) was found in a study of regulatory T cells in long-lasting Graves disease. General observations from the study: Accuracy might have suffered from few samples.

Time point reported: persistent/refractory GD, antithyroid drugs over 5 years with positive TRAb. Extracted PBMC RNA gave rise to the TCR library. Criteria from the American Thyroid Association guidelines were applied to diagnose Graves' disease. CDR1 and CDR2 from the germline V gene are SGHNT and YYREEE (reference sequence). Trimming removed 2 bases at V and 1 base at J, with 15 bases between. This CDR3 comprises 16 residues. A note on this clonotype: Its target is not known.

With iRepertoire HTBI primers and Arm-PCR of CDR3 regions, TCR beta libraries were built. Authors' analysis steps: Across samples, 62 TRBV and about 13 TRBJ segments were found. TCRdb analysed the multiplex PCR reads with MiXCR anew, one entry per CDR3 protein. The V and J calls were determined by TCRdb, not by the authors. The sample records 400,000 or so distinct CDR3 sequences, roughly 20% being singletons. The chain carries TRBV5-4 and TRBJ1-1; D gene uncertain. The sequence derives from a female donor with Graves disease. Sequencing was performed on peripheral blood mononuclear cells (PBMCs), taken when the disease was refractory, from a patient treated with antithyroid drugs. This CDR3 reads CASSFGGRLSNTEAFF. The CDR3 coding sequence is TGTGCCAGCAGCTTCGGCGGTAGACTCTCGAACACTGAAGCTTTCTTT.